The 10 T cell receptor beta chains below come from one sample, sequenced in a study of identical twins. TCRdb re-derived calls from the 5' RACE reads in MiXCR, one entry per CDR3 protein. The sample holds about 530,000 distinct CDR3 sequences, 20% to 25% seen once. These data were likewise used in another study, on yellow fever vaccine responses in identical twins.

The sequenced sample was CD4+ T cells sorted from blood. Receptors were obtained from a woman aged 18-35 years in good health.

This clonotype was seen ten or more times. This chain connects TRBV12-3 or TRBV12-4 to TRBJ1-1; D is uncertain. V was trimmed by 2 bases and J by 3 bases, leaving 13 bases between them. CDR3 length equals 15 residues. CDR3: CASSLSRALDTEAFF. CDR3 nucleotide sequence: TGTGCCAGCAGTTTATCACGGGCGTTGGACACTGAAGCTTTCTTT.

The sample holds many counts of this clonotype. The gene calls are TRBV7-2 and TRBJ2-1, with D possibly matching TRBD2 (5 bases). The CDR3 spans 13 residues. CDR1 and CDR2 from the germline V gene are SGHTA and FQGNSA. Trimming left V 5 bases short and J 6 bases short, with 11 bases between. This chain's CDR3 is CASSLSGINEQFF. The CDR3 coding sequence is TGTGCCAGCAGCCTATCCGGGATCAATGAGCAGTTCTTC.

The rearrangement joins TRBV5-1 to TRBJ2-3; TRBD1 agrees at 10 bases. Germline V gene lookup returns CDR1 SGHRS and CDR2 YFSETQ. Trimming removed 4 bases from V and 4 bases from J; junction bases left unmatched: 12. The CDR3 sequence is 17 residues long. The CDR3 loop is CASSPTDRGKVADTQYF. Here the CDR3 DNA reads TGCGCCAGCAGCCCAACGGACAGGGGGAAGGTCGCAGATACGCAGTATTTT. Full variable domain (remainder filled in from reference TRBV5-1 and TRBJ2-3): KAGVTQTPRYLIKTRGQQVTLSCSPISGHRSVSWYQQTPGQGLQFLFEYFSETQRNKGNFPGRFSGRQFSNSRSEMNVSTLELGDSALYLCASSPTDRGKVADTQYFGPGTRLTVL.

This clonotype was seen a few times. The chain carries TRBV4-2 and TRBJ2-3; no reliable D call. The V gene lost 2 bases and the J gene lost 4 bases, with 7 bases spanning the gap. This CDR3 contains 13 residues. Germline lookup yields CDR1 LGHNA and CDR2 YNFKEQ. The CDR3 coding sequence is TGTGCCAGCAGCCAACAAACCGCAGATACGCAGTATTTT. This codes for CASSQQTADTQYF.

The chain recombines TRBV2 with TRBJ2-1; possibly TRBD1 for D (5 bases). The V end lost 5 bases, the J end lost 4 bases, and 21 bases lay between the germline ends. CDR3 length: 17 amino acids. The germline gives CDR1 SNHLY, CDR2 FYNNEI. This chain's CDR3 is CASSPTGQGAPYNEQFF. In DNA, the CDR3 is TGTGCCAGCAGTCCCACCGGGCAGGGCGCCCCATACAATGAGCAGTTCTTC.

The chain carries TRBV20-1 and TRBJ2-5; 14 nucleotides line up with TRBD2. CDR3 length equals 16 residues. The V gene end was trimmed by 6 bases and the J gene end by 2 bases; junction bases not matched to a gene: 8. CDR1 DFQATT and CDR2 SNEGSKA come from the germline V gene (reference sequence). Here the CDR3 reads CSATRTSGRLQETQYF. CDR3 DNA: TGCAGTGCCACTAGGACTAGCGGGAGGCTGCAAGAGACCCAGTACTTC.

The sample holds a few counts of this clonotype. The chain combines TRBV12-3 or TRBV12-4 with TRBJ1-6; TRBD1 is a possible D gene (6 bases). With 6 bases removed from V and 4 bases from J, the gap between germline ends came to 13 bases. This CDR3 is 15 amino acids long. The CDR3 DNA reads as TGTGCCAGCAGCAGACAGACAGGTTATAATTCACCCCTCCACTTT. As protein: CASSRQTGYNSPLHF.

This clonotype was seen a single time. The chain uses TRBV6-1 and TRBJ2-7, with 8 nucleotides matching TRBD2. CDR1 and CDR2 (germline): MNHNS, SASEGT. V was pared by 5 bases and J by 0 bases, with 6 bases of the junction left unmatched. The CDR3 extends over 15 amino acids. The CDR3 DNA sequence: TGTGCCAGCAGTACCTGGACTAGCAACTCCTACGAGCAGTACGTC. This sequence encodes CASSTWTSNSYEQYV.

This chain connects TRBV5-6 to TRBJ2-3, with D unclear. CDR3 length: 13 amino acids. Trimming removed 9 bases at V and 4 bases at J, with 15 bases between. In germline, CDR1 is SGHDT, CDR2 YYEEEE. The CDR3: CAMGPWPADTQYF. The CDR3 nucleotides are TGTGCCATGGGCCCCTGGCCGGCAGATACGCAGTATTTT.

The V and J genes are TRBV20-1 and TRBJ2-3; D gene ambiguous. CDR1 and CDR2 (germline): DFQATT, SNEGSKA (reference sequence). CDR3 size: 15 residues. V dropped 7 bases and J dropped 0 bases, with 17 bases sitting between them. The CDR3 nucleotides are TGCAGTGTCCCGTCCGGCCACAAAAGCACAGATACGCAGTATTTT. Its protein is CSVPSGHKSTDTQYF.